The 25 T cell receptor beta chains reported below all come from one sample, sequenced in a study of cytomegalovirus exposure and HLA in healthy donors. Primers for the PCR totalled 60 Vbeta and 13 Jbeta. Sequencing used immunoSEQ multiplex PCR; TCRdb keeps in-frame clones, though not all of them. The sample records fewer than 250,000 clones, 65% to 85% being singletons. What was sequenced was PBMCs. The receptors come from a man under 40 in good health and CMV-seronegative.

V gene TRBV11-2 combines with J gene TRBJ1-1, with TRBD1 as a possible D gene (5 bases). V lost 4 bases to trimming and J lost 6 bases, with 15 bases between them. This CDR3 has 14 residues. CDR1 SGHAT and CDR2 FQNNGV come from the germline V gene. CDR3 nucleotide sequence: TGTGCCAGCAGCTCACAGGACCCGGGCGCTGAAGCTTTCTTT. Protein sequence: CASSSQDPGAEAFF.

The chain links TRBV5-1 to TRBJ1-5, with 9 nucleotides matching TRBD1. Per the germline V gene, CDR1 is SGHRS and CDR2 is YFSETQ. Trimming removed 0 bases from V and 0 bases from J; junction bases left unmatched: 16. The length of the CDR3 is 21 residues. The CDR3 region has the DNA TGCGCCAGCAGCTTGGGGTATAACGGGACAGGGCCAACAAATAGCAATCAGCCCCAGCATTTT. This sequence encodes CASSLGYNGTGPTNSNQPQHF.

V and J are TRBV11-2 and TRBJ2-4, with D tentatively TRBD1 (5 bases). CDR3 length equals 15 residues. Germline CDR1 SGHAT, CDR2 FQNNGV. V lost 4 bases and J 1 base, leaving 11 bases between the germline ends. The DNA for the CDR3 is TGTGCCAGCAGCTCCCAGGGAATGGCCAAAAACATTCAGTACTTC. Protein product: CASSSQGMAKNIQYF.

This clone has only a few counts. The J gene is TRBJ1-1, the V gene TRBV5-4; no firm D call. Germline loops: CDR1 SGHNT, CDR2 YYREEE (reference sequence). V lost 4 bases to trimming and J lost 0 bases, with 10 bases between them. CDR3 size: 14 residues. CDR3 bases: TGTGCCAGCAGCCCGATGACAATGAACACTGAAGCTTTCTTT. Translation: CASSPMTMNTEAFF. Full variable domain (outside the CDR3, taken from reference TRBV5-4 and TRBJ1-1): ETGVTQSPTHLIKTRGQQVTLRCSSQSGHNTVSWYQQALGQGPQFIFQYYREEENGRGNFPPRFSGLQFPNYSSELNVNALELDDSALYLCASSPMTMNTEAFFGQGTRLTVV.

V is TRBV5-4 and J is TRBJ2-5, with D hard to call. CDR1 is SGHNT, CDR2 YYREEE, per germline (reference sequence). This CDR3 is built from 14 residues. Trimming stripped 0 bases from V and 8 bases from J, with 14 bases between. CDR3 residues: CASSLAGSPNTQYF. CDR3 nucleotides: TGTGCCAGCAGCTTGGCAGGCTCCCCGAACACCCAGTACTTC.

The gene calls are TRBV18 and TRBJ2-7; 7 bases agree with TRBD1. Trimming at V came to 3 bases and at J to 4 bases, leaving 6 bases not matched to a gene. The CDR3 sequence is 14 residues long. In germline, CDR1 is KGHSH, CDR2 LQKENI. CDR3 in amino acids: CASSPGTAEYEQYF. The CDR3 DNA reads as TGTGCCAGCTCACCTGGGACAGCGGAATACGAGCAGTACTTC.

This sequence joins TRBV7-6 and TRBJ2-7; 10 bases match TRBD1. Trimming at V came to 4 bases and at J to 3 bases, leaving 6 bases not matched to a gene. The CDR3 is 15 amino acids. Germline V gene lookup returns CDR1 SGHVS and CDR2 FNYEAQ. Written as DNA, the CDR3 is TGTGCCAGCAGCTCTGGACAGGGGGTCTTCTACGAGCAGTACTTC. Translation: CASSSGQGVFYEQYF.

CDR3 region: CASSSTGQGAETQYF. The CDR3 coding sequence is TGCGCCAGCAGCTCCACTGGACAGGGGGCAGAGACCCAGTACTTC. This sequence joins TRBV5-1 and TRBJ2-5; 11 bases match TRBD1. Germline V gene data show CDR1 as SGHRS and CDR2 as YFSETQ. This CDR3 has 15 residues. V shed 3 bases, J shed 4 bases, and the junction held 5 bases outside the gene matches.

This clone has a single count. The junction does not match germline at one end; this may be a read error. The CDR3 DNA reads as TGTGCTAGCAGCTTAGGAGCCGGGTGGGATACGCAGTATTTT. Translation: CASSLGAGWDTQYF. This rearrangement joins TRBV7-7 to TRBJ2-3; unclear D gene. CDR1 is SSHAT and CDR2 is FNYEAQ in the germline V gene (reference sequence). The CDR3 length is 14 residues.

The chain recombines TRBV4-1 with TRBJ1-4, with TRBD1 identical over 8 bases. CDR1 and CDR2 from the germline V gene are MGHRA and YSYEKL. The CDR3 covers 15 residues. V lost 4 bases and J lost 6; bases outside the gene matches: 7. The CDR3 sequence: CASSLWTGRDEKLFF. The DNA of the CDR3 is TGCGCCAGCAGCCTTTGGACAGGGCGAGATGAAAAACTGTTTTTT.

This clone appeared a single time. The genes are TRBV5-5 and TRBJ2-7; 7 bases are a match to TRBD1. The junction had 4 bases not matched to a gene; V was cut back by 1 base and J by 0 bases. Germline lookup yields CDR1 SGHKS and CDR2 YYEKEE (reference sequence). The CDR3 runs 15 residues. CDR3 coding DNA: TGTGCCAGCAGCTTGTGGGACAGAAGCTCCTACGAGCAGTACTTC. This gives the protein CASSLWDRSSYEQYF.

V usage is TRBV7-9 and J usage is TRBJ2-5, with 8 bases that match TRBD1. The end of the DNA fits TRBJ2-7 better, so the J call may be wrong. This CDR3 contains 15 residues. Germline CDR1 SEHNR, CDR2 FQNEAQ (reference sequence). The CDR3 loop reads CASTDRDQPSYEQYF. The CDR3, as DNA: TGTGCCAGCACGGACAGGGACCAACCCTCGTACGAGCAGTACTTC.

The rearrangement links TRBV4-1 to TRBJ1-1, with 7 bases lining up with TRBD1. Germline lookup yields CDR1 MGHRA and CDR2 YSYEKL. The CDR3 runs to 14 residues. The junction had 4 bases not matched to a gene; V was cut back by 2 bases and J by 4 bases. Written as DNA, the CDR3 is TGCGCCAGCAGCCAAAGAGAGGGGGCCACTGAAGCTTTCTTT. It is translated as CASSQREGATEAFF.

V is TRBV10-2 and J is TRBJ1-5; unclear D gene. V was shortened by 8 bases and J by 5 bases, with 7 bases between the two germline ends. Per germline, CDR1 WSHSY and CDR2 SAAADI. The CDR3 consists of 11 residues. Here the CDR3 reads CASLTDQPQHF. CDR3 DNA sequence: TGCGCCAGCCTAACAGATCAGCCCCAGCATTTT.

V is TRBV11-2 and J is TRBJ2-1, with D possibly TRBD1 on 5 matching bases. Trimming took off 1 base at V and 4 bases at J, with 8 bases between the two ends. The CDR3 sequence is 14 residues long. Germline CDR1 reads SGHAT; CDR2 reads FQNNGV. CDR3 residues: CASSLGTPYNEQFF. In nucleotides, the CDR3 is TGTGCCAGCAGCTTAGGGACACCTTACAATGAGCAGTTCTTC.

V gene TRBV27 combines with J gene TRBJ2-5; D not resolved. The DNA end is a closer match to TRBJ2-7, so the J assignment may be wrong. The CDR3 is 14 residues long. Germline assignment: CDR1 MNHEY and CDR2 SMNVEV (reference sequence). The DNA for the CDR3 is TGTGCCAGCAGTTTAACCGCCTACTCCTACGAGCAGTACTTC. As protein: CASSLTAYSYEQYF.

This chain links TRBV5-4 with TRBJ1-1; 8 positions match TRBD1. Unmatched junction bases numbered 9, after V lost 4 bases and J lost 1 base. This CDR3 is 16 amino acids long. CDR1 is SGHNT, CDR2 YYREEE, per germline (reference sequence). The CDR3 region is CASSTQTGVKNTEAFF. DNA for the CDR3: TGTGCCAGCAGCACCCAGACAGGGGTAAAGAACACTGAAGCTTTCTTT.

The chain employs TRBV5-1 and TRBJ2-4; a weak D match, TRBD2 (6 bases). CDR1 is SGHRS and CDR2 is YFSETQ in the germline V gene. The CDR3 runs to 13 residues. V lost 4 bases to trimming and J lost 11 bases, with 16 bases between them. The CDR3 loop reads CASSRENLEVQYF. The CDR3 nucleotides are TGCGCCAGCAGCCGGGAGAATTTGGAAGTTCAGTACTTC.

The chain combines TRBV7-2 with TRBJ2-3, with 8 bases that match TRBD2. The CDR3 sequence is 16 residues long. V lost 3 bases, J lost 2 bases, and 7 bases stayed unmatched. The germline V gene has CDR1 SGHTA and CDR2 FQGNSA. The CDR3: CASSFNSGAFTDTQYF. The CDR3 DNA follows: TGTGCCAGCAGCTTTAATAGCGGGGCCTTCACAGATACGCAGTATTTT.

The CDR3 region has the DNA TGTGCCAGCAGCTTGGCCAGGACAGATGAAGCTTTCTTT. This translates into CASSLARTDEAFF. This chain joins TRBV5-5 and TRBJ1-1, with a weak D call TRBD1 (6 bases). The germline CDR1 and CDR2 sequences are SGHKS and YYEKEE (reference sequence). V was pared by 0 bases and J by 7 bases, with 10 bases between. There are 13 residues in the CDR3.

This chain connects TRBV4-1 to TRBJ2-1, with a possible D match to TRBD1 (6 bases). The V gene lost 0 bases and the J gene lost 2 bases, with 8 bases spanning the gap. The CDR3 is 15 residues long. Per germline, CDR1 MGHRA and CDR2 YSYEKL. The CDR3 sequence is CASSQEGGPYNEQFF. The CDR3 DNA sequence: TGCGCCAGCAGCCAAGAAGGGGGACCCTACAATGAGCAGTTCTTC.

The rearrangement joins TRBV27 to TRBJ1-6; 10 bases align to TRBD1. The ends lost 2 bases at V and 0 bases at J; junction bases unmatched: 7. Germline V gene sequence: CDR1 MNHEY, CDR2 SMNVEV (reference sequence). There are 19 residues in the CDR3. In DNA, the CDR3 is TGTGCCAGCAGTTTAATGACAGGGGGCCGCAGCTCCTATAATTCACCCCTCCACTTT. It yields the protein CASSLMTGGRSSYNSPLHF.

This rearrangement joins TRBV5-1 to TRBJ2-7, with a tentative D call TRBD1 (5 bases). The V end was cut by 2 bases, the J end by 1 base, with 13 bases between. Per germline, CDR1 SGHRS and CDR2 YFSETQ. The CDR3 has 15 amino acids. The CDR3 here is CASSFREGSSYEQYF. The CDR3 DNA reads as TGCGCCAGCAGCTTCAGGGAAGGAAGTTCCTACGAGCAGTACTTC.

This chain connects TRBV25-1 to TRBJ1-3; the D is unclear. This CDR3 has 13 amino acids. The V and J ends lost 6 bases and 4 bases respectively, with 10 bases between them. From germline, CDR1 is MGHDK and CDR2 SYGVNS. The CDR3 DNA follows: TGTGCCAGCAGCTTAGCCCTGGGAAACACCATATATTTT. It specifies CASSLALGNTIYF.

On this clone itself: The conserved final phenylalanine or tryptophan is absent from the CDR3, which likely points to a read error. The J gene is TRBJ1-2, the V gene TRBV19; 9 bases line up with TRBD1. CDR3 length equals 17 residues. With 4 bases clipped from V and 7 bases from J, the junction kept 16 bases outside the gene matches. Germline CDR1 is LNHDA and CDR2 is SQIVND (reference sequence). The CDR3 nucleotides read TGTGCCAGTAGTACCTCCAGGGGACAGGGACCCCAGTTTGGCTACACCCTC. It encodes CASSTSRGQGPQFGYTL.